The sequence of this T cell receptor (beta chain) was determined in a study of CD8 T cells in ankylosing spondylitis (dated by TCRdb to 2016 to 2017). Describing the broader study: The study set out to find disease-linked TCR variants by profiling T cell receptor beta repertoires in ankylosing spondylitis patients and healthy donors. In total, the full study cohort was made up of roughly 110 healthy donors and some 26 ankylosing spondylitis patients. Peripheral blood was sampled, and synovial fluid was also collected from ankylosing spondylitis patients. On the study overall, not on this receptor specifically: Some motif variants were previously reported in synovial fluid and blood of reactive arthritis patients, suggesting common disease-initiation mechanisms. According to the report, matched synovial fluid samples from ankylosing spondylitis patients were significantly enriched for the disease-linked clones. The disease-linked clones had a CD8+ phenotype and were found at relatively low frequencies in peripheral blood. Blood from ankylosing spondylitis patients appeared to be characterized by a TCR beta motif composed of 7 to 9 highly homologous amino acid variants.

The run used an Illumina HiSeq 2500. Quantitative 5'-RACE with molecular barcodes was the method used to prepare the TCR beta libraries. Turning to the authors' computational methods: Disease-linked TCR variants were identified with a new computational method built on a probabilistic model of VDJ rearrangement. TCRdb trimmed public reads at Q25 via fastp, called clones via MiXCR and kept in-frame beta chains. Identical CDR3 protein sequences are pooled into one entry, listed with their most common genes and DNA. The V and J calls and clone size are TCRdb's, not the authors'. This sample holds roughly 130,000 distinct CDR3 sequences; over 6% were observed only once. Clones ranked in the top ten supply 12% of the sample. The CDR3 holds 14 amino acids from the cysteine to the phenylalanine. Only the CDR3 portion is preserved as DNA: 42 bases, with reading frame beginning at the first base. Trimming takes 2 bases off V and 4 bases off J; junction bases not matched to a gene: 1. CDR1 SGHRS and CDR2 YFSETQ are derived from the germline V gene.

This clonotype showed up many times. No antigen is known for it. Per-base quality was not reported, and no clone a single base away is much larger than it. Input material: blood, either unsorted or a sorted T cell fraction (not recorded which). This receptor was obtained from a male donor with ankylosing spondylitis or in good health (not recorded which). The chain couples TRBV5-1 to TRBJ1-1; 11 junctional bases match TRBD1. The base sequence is TGCGCCAGCAGCTTAGGGACAGGGGGCACTGAAGCTTTCTTT. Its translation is CASSLGTGGTEAFF. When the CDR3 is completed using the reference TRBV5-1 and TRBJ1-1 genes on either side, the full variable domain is KAGVTQTPRYLIKTRGQQVTLSCSPISGHRSVSWYQQTPGQGLQFLFEYFSETQRNKGNFPGRFSGRQFSNSRSEMNVSTLELGDSALYLCASSLGTGGTEAFFGQGTRLTVV.